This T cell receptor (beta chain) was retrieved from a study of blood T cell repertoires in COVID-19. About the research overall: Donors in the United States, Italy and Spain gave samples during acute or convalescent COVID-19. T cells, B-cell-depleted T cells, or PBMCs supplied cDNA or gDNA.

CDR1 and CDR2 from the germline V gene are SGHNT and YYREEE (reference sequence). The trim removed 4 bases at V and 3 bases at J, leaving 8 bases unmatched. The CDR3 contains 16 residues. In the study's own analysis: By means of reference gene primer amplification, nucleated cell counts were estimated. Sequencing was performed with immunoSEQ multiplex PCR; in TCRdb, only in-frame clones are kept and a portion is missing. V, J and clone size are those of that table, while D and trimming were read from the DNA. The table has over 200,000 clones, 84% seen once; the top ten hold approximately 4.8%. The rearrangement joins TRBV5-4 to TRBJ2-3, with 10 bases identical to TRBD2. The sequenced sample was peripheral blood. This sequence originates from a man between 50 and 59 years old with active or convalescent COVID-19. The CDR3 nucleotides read TGTGCCAGCAGCACAAAAGCGGGGGGGCCAACAGATACGCAGTATTTT. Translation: CASSTKAGGPTDTQYF.